Presented here are 29 T cell receptor beta chains from one specimen sequenced in a study of blood T cell repertoires in COVID-19. Generated by immunoSEQ multiplex PCR, the TCRdb table keeps only in-frame clones and is missing some. Of around 140,000 clones listed, around 88% were seen once; the top ten hold 28%. Sequenced input: peripheral blood. The receptor set was obtained from a human donor in a cohort sampled during active COVID-19.

V gene TRBV7-9 combines with J gene TRBJ2-1, with D possibly TRBD2 on 5 matching bases. The CDR3 is 19 amino acids. The V gene lost 5 bases and the J gene lost 0 bases, with 23 bases spanning the gap. Germline V gene lookup returns CDR1 SEHNR and CDR2 FQNEAQ (reference sequence). The CDR3 nucleotides read TGTGCCAGCAGCCGTAGTCCGGTAGGACTCCTCGGCTCCTACAATGAGCAGTTCTTC. Its protein is CASSRSPVGLLGSYNEQFF.

The V and J genes are TRBV6-5 and TRBJ1-2; no clear D gene. The CDR3 runs 14 residues. Germline V CDR1 and CDR2: MNHEY, SVGAGI. The ends were cut back, 7 bases at V and 5 bases at J, with 17 bases in the middle. CDR3 DNA: TGTGCCAGCACGCTAGGCGGGTCCCCTTATGGCTACACCTTC. Translation: CASTLGGSPYGYTF.

The chain links TRBV6-6 to TRBJ1-2, with D uncertain. This CDR3 contains 14 residues. V lost 6 bases, J lost 6 bases, and 17 bases lay in between. The germline gives CDR1 MNHNY, CDR2 SVGAGI (reference sequence). This CDR3 is CASSPTTGWDGYTF. CDR3 bases: TGTGCCAGCAGCCCCACCACGGGGTGGGATGGCTACACCTTC.

This clone is a singleton in its sample. The chain employs TRBV9 and TRBJ1-1; 8 bases line up with TRBD1. The CDR3 spans 16 residues. Losses at the gene ends were 4 bases for V and 2 bases for J; bases not matched to a gene: 10. CDR1 and CDR2 from the germline V gene are SGDLS and YYNGEE. Written as DNA, the CDR3 is TGTGCCAGCAGCACCCACCCAGGGGGCCCAAACACTGAAGCTTTCTTT. As protein: CASSTHPGGPNTEAFF.

The chain employs TRBV6-2 or TRBV6-3 and TRBJ2-5, with 9 positions matching TRBD1. CDR1 is MNHEY and CDR2 is SVGEGT in the germline V gene. J was trimmed by 5 bases and V by 5 bases; bases with no gene match: 9. The CDR3 spans 15 residues. This CDR3 is CASSKQGAGFETQYF. The CDR3 region has the DNA TGTGCCAGCAGTAAACAGGGGGCAGGTTTCGAGACCCAGTACTTC.

The genes are TRBV18 and TRBJ2-7; D possibly corresponds to TRBD1 (5 bases). The V end lost 2 bases, the J end lost 4 bases, and 12 bases lay between the germline ends. Looked up from germline, CDR1 is KGHSH and CDR2 is LQKENI. CDR3 length: 14 amino acids. The CDR3 DNA is TGTGCCAGCTCACCAGTAGGCAGGGTGTACGAGCAGTACTTC. Its translation is CASSPVGRVYEQYF.

This sequence joins TRBV15 and TRBJ2-2; maybe TRBD2 (5 bases). V was shortened by 0 bases and J by 6 bases, with 11 bases between the two germline ends. The CDR3 contains 15 residues. Germline V gene lookup returns CDR1 LNHNV and CDR2 YYDKDF (reference sequence). The CDR3 is CATSREGGLAGELFF. For the CDR3, the DNA is TGTGCCACCAGCAGAGAGGGCGGGCTAGCCGGGGAGCTGTTTTTT.

The rearrangement uses TRBV6-6 and TRBJ2-2, with 7 bases identical to TRBD1. This CDR3 comprises 16 residues. The V and J ends lost 2 bases and 3 bases, in that order; junction bases with no gene match: 6. From germline, CDR1 is MNHNY and CDR2 SVGAGI (reference sequence). CDR3 in amino acids: CASSYTRQGDTGELFF. CDR3 DNA: TGTGCCAGCAGTTACACTCGACAGGGAGACACCGGGGAGCTGTTTTTT.

J is TRBJ1-4 and V is TRBV5-1; maybe TRBD1 (6 bases). The CDR3 covers 14 residues. Germline CDR1 reads SGHRS; CDR2 reads YFSETQ. The V gene lost 4 bases and the J gene lost 12 bases, with 19 bases spanning the gap. CDR3 protein: CASSDRTASLELFF. In DNA form, the CDR3 reads TGCGCCAGCAGCGATAGGACAGCGTCCTTAGAACTGTTTTTT.

The J gene is TRBJ1-6, the V gene TRBV30, with D unresolved. Between the trimmed V and J ends, which lost 0 bases and 4 bases, there was a span of 19 bases. CDR3 length equals 18 residues. Per germline, CDR1 GTSNPN and CDR2 SVGIG (reference sequence). CDR3 nucleotide sequence: TGTGCCTGGAGTGTCCCTCCGCGCCGCCCGGTTTATAATTCACCCCTCCACTTT. This encodes CAWSVPPRRPVYNSPLHF.

V and J are TRBV5-1 and TRBJ2-3; no firm D call. The CDR3 covers 14 residues. Trimming stripped 0 bases from V and 0 bases from J, with 5 bases between. Germline CDR1 and CDR2: SGHRS and YFSETQ. CDR3 nucleotide sequence: TGCGCCAGCAGCTTGGCGACTAGCACAGATACGCAGTATTTT. Protein: CASSLATSTDTQYF.

The rearrangement uses TRBV18 and TRBJ1-4; TRBD1 matches at 8 bases. V lost 6 bases, J lost 0 bases, and 9 bases stayed unmatched. Germline V lookup: CDR1 KGHSH, CDR2 LQKENI. The CDR3 contains 17 residues. The CDR3 protein is CASSRGQVDATNEKLFF. As DNA, the CDR3 is TGTGCCAGCTCCAGGGGACAGGTTGATGCAACTAATGAAAAACTGTTTTTT.

The CDR3 region is CASSYRTRTETQYF. The CDR3 nucleotides are TGTGCCAGCAGCTACCGGACTAGAACCGAGACCCAGTACTTC. The chain has TRBV3-1 (or the pseudogene TRBV3-2) and TRBJ2-5; TRBD2 matches 7 bases. The germline CDR1 and CDR2 sequences are LGHDT and YNNKEL (reference sequence). V lost 5 bases to trimming and J lost 5 bases; unmatched junction nucleotides: 8. The CDR3 runs 14 residues.

V gene TRBV7-2 combines with J gene TRBJ2-1; 9 positions match TRBD2. The CDR3 is 17 amino acids. CDR1 is SGHTA, CDR2 FQGNSA, per germline. V trimming: 4 bases; J trimming: 0 bases; junction bases outside the gene matches: 7. The CDR3, as DNA: TGTGCCAGCAGCTCTCCTTTGCGGGGGGGCTCCTACAATGAGCAGTTCTTC. It is translated as CASSSPLRGGSYNEQFF.

The chain uses TRBV30 and TRBJ1-5; D is undetermined. Trimming removed 1 base from V and 6 bases from J, with 13 bases in between. Looked up from germline, CDR1 is GTSNPN and CDR2 is SVGIG (reference sequence). The CDR3 has 14 amino acids. In DNA, the CDR3 is TGTGCCTGGAGTGGACCGACACGGCGTCAGCCCCAGCATTTT. Protein sequence: CAWSGPTRRQPQHF. Together with reference TRBV30 and TRBJ1-5, the CDR3 gives the full variable domain: SQTIHQWPATLVQPVGSPLSLECTVEGTSNPNLYWYRQAAGRGLQLLFYSVGIGQISSEVPQNLSASRPQDRQFILSSKKLLLSDSGFYLCAWSGPTRRQPQHFGDGTRLSIL.

This clone showed up just a few times. The chain combines TRBV19 with TRBJ2-6, with TRBD1 as a possible D gene (8 bases). The V and J ends lost 5 bases and 0 bases respectively, with 17 bases between them. Germline assignment: CDR1 LNHDA and CDR2 SQIVND (reference sequence). This CDR3 has 18 residues. Here the CDR3 reads CASSANRGGPSGANVLTF. The CDR3 coding sequence is TGTGCCAGTAGTGCGAACAGGGGGGGGCCCTCTGGGGCCAACGTCCTGACTTTC.

The CDR3 reads CASRRDRGGKLFF. The DNA for the CDR3 is TGTGCCAGCAGACGAGACAGGGGAGGAAAACTGTTTTTT. The V call is TRBV6-5, the J call TRBJ1-4; 8 bases are shared with TRBD1. V was clipped by 6 bases and J by 10 bases; unmatched bases: 7. Germline-derived CDR1 and CDR2 are MNHEY and SVGAGI. This CDR3 spans 13 amino acids.

The chain couples TRBV7-9 to TRBJ2-7, with 7 bases matching TRBD1. The CDR3 is made up of 17 amino acids. V was clipped by 4 bases and J by 0 bases; unmatched bases: 12. Germline CDR1 is SEHNR and CDR2 is FQNEAQ (reference sequence). CDR3 sequence reads: CASSSAWDSVSSYEQYF. CDR3 bases: TGTGCCAGCAGCTCGGCCTGGGACAGCGTTAGCTCCTACGAGCAGTACTTC.

This chain joins TRBV4-3 and TRBJ1-4; D call uncertain. Germline V gene lookup returns CDR1 LGHNA and CDR2 YSLEER. Trimming cost V 0 bases and J 14 bases, with 16 bases left between them. The CDR3 runs to 14 residues. CDR3 nucleotides: TGCGCCAGCAGCCAAGATAGGAGGTTCCCGAAGCTGTTTTTT. Encoded protein: CASSQDRRFPKLFF.

The chain couples TRBV18 to TRBJ2-5, with D possibly TRBD1 on 6 matching bases. In germline, CDR1 is KGHSH, CDR2 LQKENI. The CDR3 runs to 17 residues. Between the trimmed V and J ends, which lost 1 base and 1 base, there was a span of 16 bases. CDR3 DNA: TGTGCCAGCTCACCACTACAAGGGGGTTTGGCCCAAGAGACCCAGTACTTC. Translation gives CASSPLQGGLAQETQYF. Together with reference TRBV18 and TRBJ2-5, the CDR3 gives the full variable domain: NAGVMQNPRHLVRRRGQEARLRCSPMKGHSHVYWYRQLPEEGLKFMVYLQKENIIDESGMPKERFSAEFPKEGPSILRIQQVVRGDSAAYFCASSPLQGGLAQETQYFGPGTRLLVL.

The chain joins TRBV3-1 (or the pseudogene TRBV3-2) to TRBJ2-7; 15 bases match TRBD2. With V trimmed by 3 bases and J by 0 bases, 6 bases remained unmatched. This CDR3 spans 18 amino acids. The germline V gene has CDR1 LGHDT and CDR2 YNNKEL (reference sequence). The CDR3 nucleotides read TGTGCCAGCAGCCAGGGGCCGGGACTAGCGGGGGGCTCCTACGAGCAGTACTTC. It translates to CASSQGPGLAGGSYEQYF.

The chain employs TRBV5-1 and TRBJ2-2; no definite D call. Germline CDR1 reads SGHRS; CDR2 reads YFSETQ. This CDR3 has 13 amino acids. V lost 3 bases to trimming and J lost 4 bases, with 7 bases between them. CDR3 loop: CASSYISTGELFF. As DNA, the CDR3 is TGCGCCAGCAGCTACATAAGCACCGGGGAGCTGTTTTTT.

This clone was seen only once. J is TRBJ1-5 and V is TRBV9; TRBD1 might be the D (6 bases). The germline V gene encodes CDR1 SGDLS and CDR2 YYNGEE. Trimming left V 5 bases short and J 0 bases short, with 12 bases between. CDR3 length: 15 residues. CDR3 coding DNA: TGTGCCAGCAGTACGGGGGGGCTTAGCAATCAGCCCCAGCATTTT. Protein sequence: CASSTGGLSNQPQHF.

The V call is TRBV7-2, the J call TRBJ2-5; 7 nucleotides agree with TRBD2. The CDR3 has 14 amino acids. From germline, CDR1 is SGHTA and CDR2 FQGNSA. J was trimmed by 2 bases and V by 5 bases; bases with no gene match: 5. The CDR3 DNA follows: TGTGCCAGCAGCATCGGGACTACTCAAGAGACCCAGTACTTC. This sequence encodes CASSIGTTQETQYF.

The V call is TRBV9, the J call TRBJ2-5; 11 positions agree with TRBD2. CDR3 length: 16 amino acids. Germline CDR1 SGDLS, CDR2 YYNGEE. V trimming: 0 bases; J trimming: 3 bases; junction bases outside the gene matches: 4. CDR3 in amino acids: CASSVALAGGEETQYF. As DNA, the CDR3 is TGTGCCAGCAGCGTAGCTCTAGCGGGGGGCGAAGAGACCCAGTACTTC. Together with reference TRBV9 and TRBJ2-5, the CDR3 gives the full variable domain: DSGVTQTPKHLITATGQRVTLRCSPRSGDLSVYWYQQSLDQGLQFLIQYYNGEERAKGNILERFSAQQFPDLHSELNLSSLELGDSALYFCASSVALAGGEETQYFGPGTRLLVL.

The chain uses TRBV9 and TRBJ1-3, with D possibly being TRBD1 (5 bases). The V end was cut by 2 bases, the J end by 3 bases, with 18 bases between. The CDR3 has 17 residues. Germline values: CDR1 SGDLS, CDR2 YYNGEE. The CDR3 spells CASSVGLGGSVGNTIYF. In nucleotides, the CDR3 is TGTGCCAGCAGCGTTGGATTGGGGGGGTCTGTTGGAAACACCATATATTTT.

The chain is built from TRBV6-5 and TRBJ1-2, with 9 bases identical to TRBD1. With V trimmed by 5 bases and J by 6 bases, 4 bases remained unmatched. CDR3 length: 13 amino acids. Germline V gene lookup returns CDR1 MNHEY and CDR2 SVGAGI. The CDR3 region has the DNA TGTGCCAGCAGTAGGACAGGGGAAAATGGCTACACCTTC. Translated, it gives CASSRTGENGYTF.

The chain is built from TRBV30 and TRBJ2-5; tentatively, D is TRBD1 (5 bases). The CDR3 is made up of 14 amino acids. Trimming pared 0 bases from V and 1 base from J, leaving 9 bases between. In germline, CDR1 is GTSNPN, CDR2 SVGIG (reference sequence). The CDR3 loop reads CAWSVTRVQETQYF. CDR3 nucleotides: TGTGCCTGGAGTGTAACCAGGGTCCAAGAGACCCAGTACTTC.

V is TRBV5-1 and J is TRBJ2-3; a possible D gene is TRBD2 (6 bases). The CDR3 length is 16 residues. CDR1 is SGHRS, CDR2 YFSETQ, per germline. V was trimmed by 6 bases and J by 2 bases, leaving 19 bases between them. CDR3 protein: CASTGDFPPPTDTQYF. CDR3 sequence (DNA): TGCGCCAGCACCGGGGACTTCCCACCCCCCACAGATACGCAGTATTTT.